One and the same sample provided the 5 T cell receptor beta chains below, sequenced in a study of blood T cell repertoires in COVID-19. Some clones are missing from TCRdb's copy, which holds only in-frame ones; the method was immunoSEQ multiplex PCR. The table includes some 180,000 clones, approximately 85% detected once. The material sequenced was peripheral blood. These receptor sequences come from a woman aged 60 to 75 with acute or convalescent COVID-19.

The rearrangement links TRBV30 to TRBJ1-1; D remains unclear. The CDR3 is 13 amino acids. V shed 3 bases and J shed 5 bases, with 13 bases lying between them. The germline V gene encodes CDR1 GTSNPN and CDR2 SVGIG (reference sequence). CDR3 protein: CAWSGSGWTEAFF. The CDR3, as DNA: TGTGCCTGGAGCGGATCGGGGTGGACTGAAGCTTTCTTT.

The chain links TRBV3-1 (or the pseudogene TRBV3-2) to TRBJ1-2; maybe TRBD1 (6 bases). The CDR3 is 13 amino acids. CDR1 and CDR2 (germline): LGHDT, YNNKEL (reference sequence). V was clipped by 4 bases and J by 8 bases, with 14 bases between them. CDR3 amino acids: CASSLQGLEGYTF. The CDR3 nucleotides read TGTGCCAGCAGCCTACAGGGCCTCGAGGGCTACACCTTC.

This clone is a singleton in its sample. The J gene is TRBJ2-1, the V gene TRBV2; D perhaps matches TRBD1 (6 bases). The CDR3 runs to 16 residues. Germline lookup yields CDR1 SNHLY and CDR2 FYNNEI. Trimming stripped 5 bases from V and 6 bases from J, with 20 bases between. The CDR3 spells CASSLAGALLLNEQFF. The CDR3 region has the DNA TGTGCCAGCAGTCTCGCAGGGGCATTGTTACTCAATGAGCAGTTCTTC.

The V and J genes are TRBV5-4 and TRBJ2-2; 7 nucleotides match TRBD2. Germline V gene lookup returns CDR1 SGHNT and CDR2 YYREEE (reference sequence). V was pared by 3 bases and J by 4 bases, with 6 bases of the junction left unmatched. This CDR3 has 15 amino acids. The CDR3, as DNA: TGTGCCAGCAGCTACGGGAGGAGGGGCACCGGGGAGCTGTTTTTT. Translating it yields CASSYGRRGTGELFF.

The gene calls are TRBV19 and TRBJ2-1; TRBD2 matches 15 bases. The CDR3 covers 18 residues. The V segment lost 3 bases and the J segment 7 bases; nucleotides outside the gene matches: 10. Germline CDR1 is LNHDA and CDR2 is SQIVND (reference sequence). The CDR3: CASSIPFAGLAGGNEQFF. The CDR3 DNA sequence: TGTGCCAGTAGTATTCCCTTCGCGGGACTAGCGGGAGGTAATGAGCAGTTCTTC.